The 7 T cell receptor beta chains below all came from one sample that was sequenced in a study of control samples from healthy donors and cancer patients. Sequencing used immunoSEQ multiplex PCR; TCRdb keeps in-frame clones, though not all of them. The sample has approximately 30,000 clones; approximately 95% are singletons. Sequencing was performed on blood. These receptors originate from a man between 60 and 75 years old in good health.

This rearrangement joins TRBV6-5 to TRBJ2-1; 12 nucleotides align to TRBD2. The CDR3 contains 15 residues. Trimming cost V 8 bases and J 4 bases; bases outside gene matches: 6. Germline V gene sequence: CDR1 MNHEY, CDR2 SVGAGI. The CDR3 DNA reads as TGTGCCAGCCAACGACTAGCGGGGGCTTACAATGAGCAGTTCTTC. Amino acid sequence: CASQRLAGAYNEQFF.

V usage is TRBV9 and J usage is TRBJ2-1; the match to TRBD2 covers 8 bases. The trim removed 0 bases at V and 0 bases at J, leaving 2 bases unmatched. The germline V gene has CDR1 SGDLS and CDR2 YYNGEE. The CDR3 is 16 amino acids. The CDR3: CASSVVGGASYNEQFF. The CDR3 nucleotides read TGTGCCAGCAGCGTAGTCGGGGGGGCCTCCTACAATGAGCAGTTCTTC.

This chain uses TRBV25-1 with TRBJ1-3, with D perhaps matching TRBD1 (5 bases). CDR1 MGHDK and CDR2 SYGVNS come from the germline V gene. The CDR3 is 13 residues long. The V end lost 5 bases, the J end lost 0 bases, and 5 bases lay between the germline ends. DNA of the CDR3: TGTGCCAGCAGTACAGGCTCTGGAAACACCATATATTTT. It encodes CASSTGSGNTIYF.

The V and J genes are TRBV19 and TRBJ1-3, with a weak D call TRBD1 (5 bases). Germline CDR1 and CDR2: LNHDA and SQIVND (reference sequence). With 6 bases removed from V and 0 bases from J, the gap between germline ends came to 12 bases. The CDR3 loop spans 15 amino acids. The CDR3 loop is CASSTGPISGNTIYF. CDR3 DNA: TGTGCCAGTAGCACGGGACCGATCTCTGGAAACACCATATATTTT.

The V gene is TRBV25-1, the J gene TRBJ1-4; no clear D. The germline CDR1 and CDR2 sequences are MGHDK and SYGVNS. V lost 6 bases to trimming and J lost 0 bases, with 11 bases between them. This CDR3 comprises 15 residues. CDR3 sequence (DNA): TGTGCCAGCAGGGGTCAGATTGCAACTAATGAAAAACTGTTTTTT. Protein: CASRGQIATNEKLFF. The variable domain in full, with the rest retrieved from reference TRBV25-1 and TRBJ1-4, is EADIYQTPRYLVIGTGKKITLECSQTMGHDKMYWYQQDPGMELHLIHYSYGVNSTEKGDLSSESTVSRIRTEHFPLTLESARPSHTSQYLCASRGQIATNEKLFFGSGTQLSVL.

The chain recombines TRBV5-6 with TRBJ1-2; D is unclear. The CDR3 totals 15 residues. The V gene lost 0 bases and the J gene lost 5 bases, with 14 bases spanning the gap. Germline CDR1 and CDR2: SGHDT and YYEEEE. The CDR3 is CASSLATAPGYGYTF. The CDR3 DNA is TGTGCCAGCAGCTTGGCCACAGCCCCTGGGTATGGCTACACCTTC.

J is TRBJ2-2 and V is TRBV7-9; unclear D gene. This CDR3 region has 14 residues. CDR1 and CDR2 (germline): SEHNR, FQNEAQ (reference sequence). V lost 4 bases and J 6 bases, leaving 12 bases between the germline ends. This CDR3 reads CASSSLYGPGELFF. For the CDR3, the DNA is TGTGCCAGCAGCTCCCTCTACGGTCCCGGGGAGCTGTTTTTT.